This is a list of T cell receptor beta chains from one sample in a study of response to subunit inactivated influenza vaccine. TCRdb re-analysed the RT-PCR reads in MiXCR, keeping a single row per CDR3 protein. The profile shows over 400,000 distinct CDR3 sequences, about an eighth of them singletons. Sequenced material: PBMCs from blood, taken roughly 48 days after vaccination. The source of these receptors is a middle-aged man who received an inactivated influenza vaccine. Both conserved end residues are part of each CDR3. The order of the fields is J gene, D gene, V gene, clone size, CDR3 protein, CDR3 DNA. A D gene is named only where the DNA matches it firmly. Rows give clone size only sometimes, using once, few, many, or a class for an expanded clone.

j_call: TRBJ1-5
d_call: -
v_call: TRBV6-2/TRBV6-3
clone_size: few
cdr3_aa: CASSLFRGSNQPQHF
cdr3_nt: TGTGCCAGCAGCCTGTTCAGGGGTAGCAATCAGCCCCAGCATTTT

j_call: TRBJ2-7
d_call: TRBD2
v_call: TRBV7-2
clone_size: many
cdr3_aa: CASSLAEIAGGYEQYF
cdr3_nt: TGTGCCAGCAGCTTAGCGGAAATAGCGGGGGGTTACGAGCAGTACTTC

j_call: TRBJ2-5
d_call: -
v_call: TRBV12-3/TRBV12-4
clone_size: many
cdr3_aa: CASSLIALQETQYF
cdr3_nt: TGTGCCAGCAGTTTAATCGCCCTCCAAGAGACCCAGTACTTC

j_call: TRBJ2-2
d_call: -
v_call: TRBV28
clone_size: -
cdr3_aa: CASRLRTGELFF
cdr3_nt: TGTGCCAGCAGACTTCGTACCGGGGAGCTGTTTTTT

j_call: TRBJ1-6
d_call: -
v_call: TRBV5-1
clone_size: few
cdr3_aa: CASSLARLDNSPLHF
cdr3_nt: TGCGCCAGCAGCTTGGCCAGACTGGATAATTCACCCCTCCACTTT

j_call: TRBJ2-3
d_call: TRBD1
v_call: TRBV29-1
clone_size: few
cdr3_aa: CSVWARDRATDTQYF
cdr3_nt: TGCAGCGTTTGGGCCCGGGACAGGGCCACAGATACGCAGTATTTT

j_call: TRBJ2-1
d_call: -
v_call: TRBV7-9
clone_size: -
cdr3_aa: CASGLGEGAYNEQFF
cdr3_nt: TGTGCCAGCGGCTTAGGTGAGGGGGCCTACAATGAGCAGTTCTTC

j_call: TRBJ1-3
d_call: -
v_call: TRBV7-9
clone_size: few
cdr3_aa: CASSSQGYSGNTIYF
cdr3_nt: TGTGCCAGCAGCTCACAGGGATACTCTGGAAACACCATATATTTT

j_call: TRBJ2-1
d_call: -
v_call: TRBV6-1
clone_size: -
cdr3_aa: CASSKDRPSEQFF
cdr3_nt: TGTGCCAGCAGTAAGGATCGACCCTCGGAGCAGTTCTTC

j_call: TRBJ2-7
d_call: -
v_call: TRBV7-9
clone_size: -
cdr3_aa: CASSLDPGPYEQYF
cdr3_nt: TGTGCCAGCAGCTTAGACCCAGGGCCCTACGAGCAGTACTTC

j_call: TRBJ1-1
d_call: -
v_call: TRBV7-2
clone_size: -
cdr3_aa: CASSLRGPMNTEAFF
cdr3_nt: TGTGCCAGCAGCTTAAGAGGGCCCATGAACACTGAAGCTTTCTTT

j_call: TRBJ1-6
d_call: -
v_call: TRBV28
clone_size: -
cdr3_aa: CASSWPQGTSPLHF
cdr3_nt: TGTGCCAGCAGTTGGCCCCAGGGGACTTCACCCCTCCACTTT

j_call: TRBJ2-4
d_call: TRBD1
v_call: TRBV12-3/TRBV12-4
clone_size: -
cdr3_aa: CASSLGSYPGQGYIQYF
cdr3_nt: TGTGCCAGCAGTTTAGGCAGCTACCCGGGACAGGGGTACATTCAGTACTTC

j_call: TRBJ2-3
d_call: TRBD2
v_call: TRBV7-8
clone_size: many
cdr3_aa: CASSSPSGVSTDTQYF
cdr3_nt: TGTGCCAGCAGCTCTCCTAGCGGGGTTAGCACAGATACGCAGTATTTT

j_call: TRBJ2-7
d_call: TRBD2
v_call: TRBV11-2
clone_size: -
cdr3_aa: CASSLESAGGLYEQNF
cdr3_nt: TGTGCCAGCAGCTTAGAATCAGCGGGAGGGCTATACGAGCAGAACTTC

j_call: TRBJ2-1
d_call: -
v_call: TRBV6-2/TRBV6-3
clone_size: few
cdr3_aa: CASTTYNEQFF
cdr3_nt: TGTGCCAGCACCACATACAATGAGCAGTTCTTC

j_call: TRBJ2-3
d_call: -
v_call: TRBV7-9
clone_size: many
cdr3_aa: CASSLTGFTDTQYF
cdr3_nt: TGTGCCAGCAGCCTGACCGGGTTCACAGATACGCAGTATTTT

j_call: TRBJ2-7
d_call: -
v_call: TRBV20-1
clone_size: few
cdr3_aa: CSAREVASSYEQYF
cdr3_nt: TGCAGTGCTAGAGAGGTGGCCAGTTCCTACGAGCAGTACTTC

j_call: TRBJ2-3
d_call: TRBD1
v_call: TRBV6-2/TRBV6-3
clone_size: few
cdr3_aa: CASTDRDSTDTQYF
cdr3_nt: TGTGCCAGCACAGACAGGGACAGCACAGATACGCAGTATTTT

j_call: TRBJ1-5
d_call: -
v_call: TRBV10-3
clone_size: -
cdr3_aa: CAIRQGLDQPQHF
cdr3_nt: TGTGCCATCAGACAGGGTTTAGATCAGCCCCAGCATTTT